This paragraph covers one TCR beta chain sequence. The assay was immunoSEQ multiplex PCR, and TCRdb's table has in-frame clones only and misses some. The sample contains about 680,000 clones, roughly 90% of which appear only once. Treatment indicated: roughly 20 received Ad26.COV2.S at low or high dose, single or two shots; roughly 5 received placebo; per-sample allocation not given. Day 63 following the first vaccine or placebo injection was when the samples were taken. The shot given was an Ad26 vector that makes Wuhan-strain SARS-CoV-2 spike. This sample was included in a study of Ad26.COV2.S vaccination and SARS-CoV-2 variants. The sequence came from a person aged 18 to 59 who received the Ad26.COV2.S COVID-19 vaccine or a placebo. The sample in question was peripheral blood, obtained in a trial of Ad26.COV2.S vaccine versus placebo.

The CDR3 spells CASGWRGTDTQYF. The DNA for the CDR3 is TGTGCCAGCGGATGGAGGGGCACAGATACGCAGTATTTT. The J gene is TRBJ2-3, the V gene TRBV6-5, with a possible D match to TRBD2 (6 bases). CDR1 and CDR2 from the germline V gene are MNHEY and SVGAGI. The CDR3 runs to 13 residues. The ends were cut back, 8 bases at V and 1 base at J, with 10 bases in the middle.